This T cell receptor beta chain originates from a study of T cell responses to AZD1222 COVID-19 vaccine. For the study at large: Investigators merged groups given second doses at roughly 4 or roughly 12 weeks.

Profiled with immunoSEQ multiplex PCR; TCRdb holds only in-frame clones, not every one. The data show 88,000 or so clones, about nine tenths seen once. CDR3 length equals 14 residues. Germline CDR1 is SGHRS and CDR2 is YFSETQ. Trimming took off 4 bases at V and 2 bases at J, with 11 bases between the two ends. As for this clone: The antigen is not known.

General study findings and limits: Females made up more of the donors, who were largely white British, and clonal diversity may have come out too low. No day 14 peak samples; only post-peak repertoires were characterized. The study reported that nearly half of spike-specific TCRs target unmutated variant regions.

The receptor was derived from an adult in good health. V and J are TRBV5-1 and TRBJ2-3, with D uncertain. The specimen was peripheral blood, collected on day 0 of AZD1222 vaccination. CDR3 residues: CASSPSASTDTQYF. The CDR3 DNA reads TGCGCCAGCAGCCCCTCAGCGTCCACAGATACGCAGTATTTT.